The clone carrying this TCR beta chain was detected a few times. Its antigen is not identified. CDR1 and CDR2 (germline): DFQATT, SNEGSKA (reference sequence). V lost 5 bases to trimming and J lost 0 bases, with 5 bases between them. The CDR3 consists of 12 residues. This entry belongs to a study of response to subunit inactivated influenza vaccine. Study-wide points: The authors offered the suggestion that each seasonal influenza vaccination recruits few new T cells.

TCRdb processed the RT-PCR reads anew with MiXCR; each CDR3 protein has one entry. Found here are 800,000 or so distinct CDR3 sequences, 21% of them singletons; the top ten hold 9.5% to 13%. This receptor was identified in a man aged 45-65 years who received an inactivated influenza vaccine. The genes are TRBV20-1 and TRBJ1-5; D not certain. This sample comprised PBMCs from blood, obtained 5 to 6 days after vaccination. Written as DNA, the CDR3 is TGCAGTGCTTACAGTAGCAATCAGCCCCAGCATTTT. It encodes CSAYSSNQPQHF.